Presented here are 11 T cell receptor beta chains from one specimen sequenced in a study of blood T cell repertoires in COVID-19. The protocol was immunoSEQ multiplex PCR, while the TCRdb copy is restricted to in-frame clones and leaves out a portion. The sample yields 70,000 to 100,000 clones, around 90% seen once. The sequenced sample consisted of peripheral blood. The receptor source for this set is a human donor in a cohort sampled during active COVID-19.

This clone has more than one count but fewer than ten. The genes are TRBV10-2 and TRBJ1-5; 8 nucleotides agree with TRBD1. V shed 3 bases, J shed 0 bases, and the junction held 4 bases outside the gene matches. Germline V gene lookup returns CDR1 WSHSY and CDR2 SAAADI. The CDR3 is 16 residues long. The CDR3 loop is CASSDGTGYSNQPQHF. In DNA, the CDR3 is TGCGCCAGCAGTGACGGGACAGGATATAGCAATCAGCCCCAGCATTTT.

This chain links TRBV29-1 with TRBJ1-3; TRBD1 matches 10 bases. The CDR3 sequence is 15 residues long. After removal of 7 bases from V and 0 bases from J, the junction contained 6 bases not matched to a gene. Per the germline V gene, CDR1 is SQVTM and CDR2 is ANQGSEA. This CDR3 is CSARQGASSGNTIYF. CDR3 bases: TGCAGCGCTCGACAGGGGGCGAGCTCTGGAAACACCATATATTTT.

The chain joins TRBV7-8 to TRBJ2-5; D unresolved. Looked up from germline, CDR1 is SGHVS and CDR2 is FQNEAQ. The CDR3 is 11 residues long. Trimming pared 2 bases from V and 5 bases from J, leaving 3 bases between. CDR3 amino acids: CASSLLETQYF. The CDR3 DNA reads as TGTGCCAGCAGCTTACTCGAGACCCAGTACTTC.

This chain links TRBV5-6 with TRBJ2-1, with 11 bases identical to TRBD1. This CDR3 region has 15 residues. Trimming at V came to 0 bases and at J to 6 bases, leaving 2 bases not matched to a gene. Germline V gives CDR1 SGHDT, CDR2 YYEEEE. CDR3 coding DNA: TGTGCCAGCAGCTTGGTGGGGACAGGGGGCAATGAGCAGTTCTTC. It codes for CASSLVGTGGNEQFF.

This clone was counted a few times. CDR3 nucleotide sequence: TGTGCCAGCAGCGGAGTCTTCACCATCGAAGGCTACACCTTC. Translated: CASSGVFTIEGYTF. V and J are TRBV2 and TRBJ1-2; D unclear. Germline V lookup: CDR1 SNHLY, CDR2 FYNNEI. This CDR3 is built from 14 residues. The V end was cut by 6 bases, the J end by 8 bases, with 19 bases between.

The CDR3 here is CASSQDMNGVNGYTF. Written as DNA, the CDR3 is TGTGCCAGCAGCCAAGATATGAACGGGGTGAACGGCTACACCTTC. The rearrangement joins TRBV4-2 to TRBJ1-2; D not certain. V lost 0 bases and J 8 bases, leaving 16 bases between the germline ends. This CDR3 region has 15 residues. Germline V CDR1 and CDR2: LGHNA, YNFKEQ.

J is TRBJ2-5 and V is TRBV7-8, with D possibly TRBD1 on 5 matching bases. The length of the CDR3 is 13 residues. The V end was cut by 6 bases, the J end by 2 bases, with 10 bases between. CDR1 SGHVS and CDR2 FQNEAQ come from the germline V gene. CDR3 nucleotides: TGTGCCAGCAGGAAGACAGAACAAGAGACCCAGTACTTC. This encodes CASRKTEQETQYF.

V is TRBV7-6 and J is TRBJ2-4; a weak D match, TRBD2 (5 bases). Between the trimmed V and J ends, which lost 1 base and 8 bases, there was a span of 15 bases. The CDR3 has 15 amino acids. Germline V gene lookup returns CDR1 SGHVS and CDR2 FNYEAQ. The CDR3 bases are TGTGCCAGCAGCTTAGTGGTCCGGGGAAAAGACATTCAGTACTTC. This codes for CASSLVVRGKDIQYF.

The chain links TRBV7-9 to TRBJ2-6; D remains ambiguous. The germline CDR1 and CDR2 sequences are SEHNR and FQNEAQ (reference sequence). V lost 5 bases to trimming and J lost 0 bases, with 11 bases between them. The CDR3 contains 16 residues. CDR3 coding DNA: TGTGCCAGCAGCCCAGAACCTGGCTCTGGGGCCAACGTCCTGACTTTC. Translating gives CASSPEPGSGANVLTF.

The CDR3 loop is CASTIGGGTGELFF. The CDR3 DNA sequence: TGTGCCAGCACCATAGGGGGTGGTACCGGGGAGCTGTTTTTT. The chain uses TRBV7-9 and TRBJ2-2, with D tentatively TRBD1 (6 bases). V was shortened by 7 bases and J by 5 bases, with 14 bases between the two germline ends. The germline CDR1 and CDR2 sequences are SEHNR and FQNEAQ (reference sequence). This CDR3 is built from 14 residues. The variable domain in full, with the rest retrieved from reference TRBV7-9 and TRBJ2-2, is DTGVSQNPRHKITKRGQNVTFRCDPISEHNRLYWYRQTLGQGPEFLTYFQNEAQLEKSRLLSDRFSAERPKGSFSTLEIQRTEQGDSAMYLCASTIGGGTGELFFGEGSRLTVL.

The J gene is TRBJ1-2, the V gene TRBV18, with 7 bases that match TRBD1. Germline trimming cut 2 bases from V and 6 bases from J; bases unmatched to any gene: 9. The CDR3 has 15 amino acids. Germline CDR1 KGHSH, CDR2 LQKENI. CDR3 sequence reads: CASSPRQGVIDGYTF. CDR3 DNA sequence: TGTGCCAGCTCACCAAGACAGGGTGTAATAGATGGCTACACCTTC.